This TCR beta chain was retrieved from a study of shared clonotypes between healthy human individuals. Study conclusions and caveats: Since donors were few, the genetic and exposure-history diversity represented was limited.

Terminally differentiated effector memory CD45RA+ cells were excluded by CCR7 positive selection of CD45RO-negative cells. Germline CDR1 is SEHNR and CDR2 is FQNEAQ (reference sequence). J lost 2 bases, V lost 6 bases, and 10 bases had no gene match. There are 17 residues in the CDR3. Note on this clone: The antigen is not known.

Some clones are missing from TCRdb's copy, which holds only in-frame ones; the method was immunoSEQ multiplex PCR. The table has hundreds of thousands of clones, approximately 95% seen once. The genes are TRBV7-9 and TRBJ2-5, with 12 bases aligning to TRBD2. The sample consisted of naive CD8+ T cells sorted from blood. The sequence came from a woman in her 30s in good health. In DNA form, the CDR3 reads TGTGCCAGCAGTTCAGACACCGGGACTAGCGGGCAAGAGACCCAGTACTTC. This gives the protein CASSSDTGTSGQETQYF.